The TCR beta chain described here comes from a study of post-analysis software for immune sequencing data. Across the whole study: Both relapsing-remitting and secondary progressive multiple sclerosis featured among the disease courses, as did progressive-relapsing multiple sclerosis.

This clonotype was observed a handful of times. Its target is not known. One end of the junction fails to match germline, which may point to a read error. General study results and limits: Compared against controls, patients with multiple sclerosis displayed significantly lower normalized Chao1 diversity. By F measure, samples from a shared preparation batch strongly co-clustered. TRBV5-6, TRBV5-1 and TRBV20-1 belonged to a set of roughly 5 TRBV segments that were more frequent in patients than controls.

In germline, CDR1 is MNHEY, CDR2 SMNVEV (reference sequence). The CDR3 contains 16 residues. Unique-molecular-identifier-tagged TCR beta cDNA libraries were used. From approximately 0.95 to 9.8 million T cells, 500,000 or so cDNA molecules were obtained. TCRdb independently ran MiXCR on the PCR reads; one entry per CDR3 protein. The table shows around 710,000 distinct CDR3 sequences, with just over 45% occurring only once. The sequenced sample consisted of blood. This sequence was found in a girl between 10 and 17 years old with multiple sclerosis. The chain joins TRBV27 to TRBJ1-5; TRBD1 matches at 12 bases. DNA of the CDR3: TGTGCCAGCAGCCCATGGGACAGGGGGCATGGTCAGCCCCGGCATTTT. Translating gives CASSPWDRGHGQPRHF.